This TCR beta chain was recovered during a study of blood T cells in healthy people across ages. This clonotype was counted a single time. The antigen is undetermined. For every donor, a draw yielded roughly 9.3 milliliters of peripheral blood. A minimum of 7 million PBMCs was isolated per sample. Together with a sample-barcoded 5' primer, a J-beta primer mix was included in a second PCR lasting roughly 7 to 11 cycles. MiXCR, run by TCRdb on the 5' RACE reads, gives a single entry per CDR3 protein. Among fewer than 900,000 distinct CDR3 sequences, 43% were seen once, and the ten largest hold 20% to 25%. Study results and caveats: From one million sequenced T cells, diversity estimates were lower bounds. It was not known whether donors were CMV positive (a possible confounder of expanded clonotype changes).

In germline, CDR1 is SEHNR, CDR2 FQNEAQ (reference sequence). There are 16 residues in the CDR3. Trimming cost V 5 bases and J 0 bases, with 14 bases left between them. Material for sequencing was blood. This clonotype originated in an older woman in good health. The chain carries TRBV7-9 and TRBJ2-1; D is possibly TRBD2 (6 bases). As DNA, the CDR3 is TGTGCCAGCAGCCCCTCGGAGGGCCCCTCCTACAATGAGCAGTTCTTC. Its translation: CASSPSEGPSYNEQFF.